These 30 T cell receptor beta chains originate from one sample sequenced in a study of cytomegalovirus exposure and HLA in healthy donors. This PCR relied on a set of 60 Vbeta primers and 13 Jbeta primers. Here immunoSEQ multiplex PCR was the method, and the copy in TCRdb shows in-frame clones only, minus some. The sample has more than 95,000 clones; around 10% are singletons. Source material: PBMCs. The source is a man between 40 and 49 years old in good health and CMV-seropositive.

This clone was counted only a few times. This chain connects TRBV27 to TRBJ1-4; the D gene is possibly TRBD1 (6 bases). The CDR3 contains 15 residues. The V gene's germline CDR1 is MNHEY and CDR2 SMNVEV (reference sequence). Trimming left V 4 bases short and J 1 base short, with 10 bases between. The CDR3 nucleotides are TGTGCCAGCAGTTCATTACAGGGAACTAATGAAAAACTGTTTTTT. It codes for CASSSLQGTNEKLFF.

The rearrangement uses TRBV27 and TRBJ2-7; the D gene is possibly TRBD2 (6 bases). The CDR3 extends over 12 amino acids. The V and J ends lost 7 bases and 0 bases respectively, with 7 bases between them. Germline values: CDR1 MNHEY, CDR2 SMNVEV (reference sequence). This CDR3 is CASMTSSYEQYF. Written as DNA, the CDR3 is TGTGCCAGCATGACTAGCTCCTACGAGCAGTACTTC.

This sequence joins TRBV4-1 and TRBJ2-5; D not resolved. From germline, CDR1 is MGHRA and CDR2 YSYEKL. V gave up 3 bases and J gave up 5 bases, with 7 bases separating them. The CDR3 spans 12 residues. The CDR3 DNA reads as TGCGCCAGCAGCCATCCCCAGGAGACCCAGTACTTC. Its protein is CASSHPQETQYF.

V and J are TRBV23-1 and TRBJ2-7, with D uncertain. TRBV23-1 qualifies as an ORF whose function is uncertain. The CDR3 is 14 residues long. Trimming removed 1 base at V and 0 bases at J, with 7 bases between. The CDR3 region has the DNA TGCGCCAGCAGTCAATTTAGAACCTCCTACGAGCAGTACTTC. Translating it yields CASSQFRTSYEQYF.

The chain uses TRBV25-1 and TRBJ1-5; D not resolved. The germline V and J ends were trimmed by 2 bases and 7 bases, with 12 bases remaining between them. The germline V gene has CDR1 MGHDK and CDR2 SYGVNS. This CDR3 is built from 14 residues. The CDR3 DNA follows: TGTGCCAGCAGTGAAACGACGGGAATGCAGCCCCAGCATTTT. Protein product: CASSETTGMQPQHF.

The chain couples TRBV6-5 to TRBJ1-2, with 11 bases aligning to TRBD1. Per the germline V gene, CDR1 is MNHEY and CDR2 is SVGAGI. J was trimmed by 8 bases and V by 2 bases; bases with no gene match: 4. The CDR3 is made up of 14 amino acids. The CDR3 loop reads CASSYADRGRGYTF. The CDR3 DNA is TGTGCCAGCAGTTACGCGGACAGGGGGCGAGGCTACACCTTC.

The rearrangement joins TRBV9 to TRBJ2-1, with 8 bases matching TRBD2. CDR1 is SGDLS, CDR2 YYNGEE, per germline. This CDR3 is built from 15 residues. The J segment lost 4 bases and the V segment lost 0 bases, leaving 3 bases of the junction unmatched. CDR3 residues: CASSVAAGEYNEQFF. DNA of the CDR3: TGTGCCAGCAGCGTAGCAGCGGGAGAGTACAATGAGCAGTTCTTC.

The chain has TRBV10-1 and TRBJ1-1, with D uncertain. This CDR3 is built from 12 residues. The germline V gene encodes CDR1 WNHNN and CDR2 SYGVQD (reference sequence). Trimming left V 3 bases short and J 6 bases short, with 8 bases between. CDR3 sequence: CASSEGRSEAFF. The CDR3 coding sequence is TGCGCCAGCAGTGAAGGCAGGTCTGAAGCTTTCTTT.

This sequence joins TRBV15 and TRBJ2-3; no clear D. The length of the CDR3 is 14 residues. Trimming stripped 2 bases from V and 6 bases from J, with 12 bases between. Germline values: CDR1 LNHNV, CDR2 YYDKDF (reference sequence). The CDR3 DNA sequence: TGTGCCACCAGCAGACAGGCCAATGTGGATACGCAGTATTTT. Protein: CATSRQANVDTQYF.

The chain is built from TRBV6-4 and TRBJ2-2; TRBD2 agrees at 9 bases. Germline CDR1 MRHNA, CDR2 SNTAGT. CDR3 length: 16 amino acids. V was pared by 0 bases and J by 6 bases, with 5 bases of the junction left unmatched. The CDR3 region is CASSDSGGRASGELFF. The CDR3, as DNA: TGTGCCAGCAGTGACTCTGGCGGGAGGGCCTCCGGGGAGCTGTTTTTT.

This chain links TRBV4-2 with TRBJ2-2; D might be TRBD2 (5 bases). The CDR3 consists of 17 residues. Deletions cut 0 bases from V and 5 bases from J, with 16 bases between. CDR1 LGHNA and CDR2 YNFKEQ come from the germline V gene. The CDR3 DNA follows: TGTGCCAGCAGCCAAGAAGAAGGGCTAGCCTCGACCGGGGAGCTGTTTTTT. It yields the protein CASSQEEGLASTGELFF.

This clone was counted between two and nine times. V and J are TRBV27 and TRBJ2-1; 7 bases are shared with TRBD1. With 3 bases clipped from V and 7 bases from J, the junction kept 12 bases outside the gene matches. Germline V gene lookup returns CDR1 MNHEY and CDR2 SMNVEV (reference sequence). This CDR3 contains 16 residues. CDR3 DNA: TGTGCCAGCAGTTTTAAATTGACAGGGTTTTTGAATGAGCAGTTCTTC. It specifies CASSFKLTGFLNEQFF.

This clone was counted a few times. The chain employs TRBV7-2 and TRBJ2-7; 8 positions match TRBD2. The CDR3 is made up of 13 amino acids. Germline CDR1 and CDR2: SGHTA and FQGNSA. With V trimmed by 5 bases and J by 1 base, 1 base remained unmatched. CDR3 loop: CASSQRGSYEQYF. CDR3 DNA sequence: TGTGCCAGCAGCCAGCGGGGGTCCTACGAGCAGTACTTC.

This clone was recorded a few times. The same CDR3 is also encoded by other DNA sequences in this sample. V usage is TRBV6-6 and J usage is TRBJ1-1; TRBD1 is a possible D gene (6 bases). CDR1 and CDR2 from the germline V gene are MNHNY and SVGAGI (reference sequence). V dropped 5 bases and J dropped 3 bases, with 13 bases sitting between them. This CDR3 region has 14 residues. The CDR3: CASSLKPGDTEAFF. DNA for the CDR3: TGTGCCAGCAGTCTAAAACCAGGGGACACTGAAGCTTTCTTT.

The table lists this clone with a few counts. The V and J genes are TRBV6-5 and TRBJ2-7, with D maybe TRBD1 (5 bases). Trimming took off 6 bases at V and 7 bases at J, with 10 bases between the two ends. Germline V gene data show CDR1 as MNHEY and CDR2 as SVGAGI. The CDR3 has 11 amino acids. CDR3 protein: CASSDRVEQYF. The CDR3 DNA reads TGTGCCAGCAGCGACAGAGTTGAGCAGTACTTC.

The V and J genes are TRBV18 and TRBJ1-2; D is unresolved. Germline loops: CDR1 KGHSH, CDR2 LQKENI. V lost 2 bases to trimming and J lost 8 bases, with 12 bases between them. CDR3 size: 13 residues. CDR3 DNA sequence: TGTGCCAGCTCACCAACAAACGGCGGAGGCTACACCTTC. Translated, it gives CASSPTNGGGYTF.

The V gene is TRBV5-1, the J gene TRBJ1-3; D might be TRBD1 (5 bases). CDR3 length: 14 amino acids. CDR1 SGHRS and CDR2 YFSETQ come from the germline V gene. With 1 base removed from V and 7 bases from J, the gap between germline ends came to 12 bases. The CDR3 is CASSLMRGSNTIYF. The CDR3 bases are TGCGCCAGCAGCTTGATGCGGGGCTCGAACACCATATATTTT.

There are a few counts of this clone. The V gene is TRBV7-3, the J gene TRBJ2-2; D may be TRBD1 (6 bases). Germline loops: CDR1 SGHTA, CDR2 FQGTGA. This CDR3 has 15 residues. V lost 0 bases to trimming and J lost 5 bases, with 10 bases between them. CDR3 sequence reads: CASSLTAGQTGELFF. CDR3 DNA sequence: TGTGCCAGCAGCTTAACAGCAGGACAGACCGGGGAGCTGTTTTTT.

This clone was detected a few times. The genes are TRBV5-4 and TRBJ1-1; no definite D call. This CDR3 has 16 residues. V shed 3 bases and J shed 10 bases, with 25 bases lying between them. Per germline, CDR1 SGHNT and CDR2 YYREEE (reference sequence). The CDR3 sequence: CASSSYSDGAMEGAFF. CDR3 DNA: TGTGCCAGCAGCTCGTATTCAGATGGAGCCATGGAGGGAGCTTTCTTT.

This clone turned up a few times. The gene calls are TRBV7-2 and TRBJ1-1, with no clear D. Between the trimmed V and J ends, which lost 5 bases and 4 bases, there was a span of 8 bases. The germline gives CDR1 SGHTA, CDR2 FQGNSA. CDR3 length: 12 residues. DNA for the CDR3: TGTGCCAGCAGCCCCCGAGGCACTGAAGCTTTCTTT. It translates to CASSPRGTEAFF.

The chain uses TRBV27 and TRBJ2-7; 7 positions match TRBD2. CDR3 length: 19 residues. CDR1 MNHEY and CDR2 SMNVEV come from the germline V gene (reference sequence). V dropped 5 bases and J dropped 3; count of bases not matched to a gene: 22. CDR3 DNA: TGTGCCAGCAGTCCCATCGTGTTTGCCCGCAACGCGGGAGACTACGAGCAGTACTTC. As protein: CASSPIVFARNAGDYEQYF.

The chain has TRBV20-1 and TRBJ2-5; D not certain. The length of the CDR3 is 11 residues. Germline CDR1 reads DFQATT; CDR2 reads SNEGSKA (reference sequence). The V gene lost 8 bases and the J gene lost 0 bases, with 7 bases spanning the gap. CDR3 in DNA: TGCAGTCCGAGGCACCAAGAGACCCAGTACTTC. Amino acid sequence: CSPRHQETQYF.

J is TRBJ1-4 and V is TRBV6-5; the match to TRBD1 covers 7 bases. Unmatched junction bases numbered 3, after V lost 6 bases and J lost 5 bases. Germline values: CDR1 MNHEY, CDR2 SVGAGI. The CDR3 length is 13 residues. CDR3 region: CASRGTVNEKLFF. CDR3 bases: TGTGCCAGCAGAGGGACAGTAAATGAAAAACTGTTTTTT.

This clone showed up just a few times. This chain connects TRBV29-1 to TRBJ2-2; no clear D. V gave up 5 bases and J gave up 3 bases, with 13 bases separating them. The CDR3 totals 14 residues. Germline CDR1 is SQVTM and CDR2 is ANQGSEA. Written as DNA, the CDR3 is TGCAGCGTTTTCGGAGCTTTGGACACCGGGGAGCTGTTTTTT. Its protein is CSVFGALDTGELFF.

In DNA form, the CDR3 reads TGTGCCATTCAGGGCCCTGGGTTCCAGCCCCAGCATTTT. Protein product: CAIQGPGFQPQHF. The V call is TRBV19, the J call TRBJ1-5; D possibly corresponds to TRBD1 (5 bases). V was clipped by 10 bases and J by 7 bases, with 17 bases between them. The CDR3 length is 13 residues. Germline CDR1 LNHDA, CDR2 SQIVND (reference sequence).

The chain carries TRBV6-5 and TRBJ2-1; no definite D call. This CDR3 has 11 residues. The germline V gene encodes CDR1 MNHEY and CDR2 SVGAGI. Between the trimmed V and J ends, which lost 5 bases and 6 bases, there was a span of 5 bases. CDR3 amino acids: CASSLGNEQFF. CDR3 DNA: TGTGCCAGCAGTCTAGGCAATGAGCAGTTCTTC.

This clone was found many times. CDR3 residues: CASRLSGQGGYYEQYF. For the CDR3, the DNA is TGCGCCAGCAGACTCTCAGGACAGGGCGGGTACTACGAGCAGTACTTC. This chain uses TRBV10-1 with TRBJ2-7; 8 positions agree with TRBD1. Germline CDR1 reads WNHNN; CDR2 reads SYGVQD (reference sequence). V was clipped by 6 bases and J by 3 bases; unmatched bases: 13. This CDR3 comprises 16 residues.

In DNA form, the CDR3 reads TGTGCCAGCAGCCGGGACATCTCCTACAATGAGCAGTTCTTC. This sequence encodes CASSRDISYNEQFF. The chain couples TRBV9 to TRBJ2-1; D might be TRBD1 (6 bases). Germline lookup yields CDR1 SGDLS and CDR2 YYNGEE. V was trimmed by 4 bases and J by 0 bases, leaving 8 bases between them. The CDR3 spans 14 residues.

The chain employs TRBV6-1 and TRBJ1-1; D is possibly TRBD1 (6 bases). V was pared by 3 bases and J by 1 base, with 9 bases between. The CDR3 contains 14 residues. CDR1 and CDR2 (germline): MNHNS, SASEGT. The CDR3 is CASSELGGNTEAFF. The CDR3, as DNA: TGTGCCAGCAGTGAGCTAGGGGGGAACACTGAAGCTTTCTTT.

The V gene is TRBV5-1, the J gene TRBJ2-2; no clear D. The germline gives CDR1 SGHRS, CDR2 YFSETQ. The CDR3 length is 14 residues. Trimming took 0 bases from V and 3 from J, leaving 6 bases between them. The CDR3 nucleotides are TGCGCCAGCAGCTTGGACAGATACACCGGGGAGCTGTTTTTT. This codes for CASSLDRYTGELFF.